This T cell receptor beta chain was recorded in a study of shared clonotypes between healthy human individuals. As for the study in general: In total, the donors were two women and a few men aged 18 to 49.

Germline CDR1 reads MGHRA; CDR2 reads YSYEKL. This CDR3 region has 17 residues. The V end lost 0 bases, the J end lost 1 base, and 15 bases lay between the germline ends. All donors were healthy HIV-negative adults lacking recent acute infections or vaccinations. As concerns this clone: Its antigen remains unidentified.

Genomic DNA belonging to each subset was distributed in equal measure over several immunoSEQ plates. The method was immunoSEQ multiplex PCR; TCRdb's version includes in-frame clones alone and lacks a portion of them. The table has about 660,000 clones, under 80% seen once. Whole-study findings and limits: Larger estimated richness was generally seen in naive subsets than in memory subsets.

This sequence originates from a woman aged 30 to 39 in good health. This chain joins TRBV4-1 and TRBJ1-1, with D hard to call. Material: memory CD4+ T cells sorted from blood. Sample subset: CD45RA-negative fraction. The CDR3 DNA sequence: TGCGCCAGCAGCCAAGAGGGGAACCGAGCCAAGAACACTGAAGCTTTCTTT. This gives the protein CASSQEGNRAKNTEAFF.